This T cell receptor (beta chain) was recovered during a study of neoadjuvant anti-PD-1 for oral cavity cancer (dated by TCRdb to 2020 to 2023). Regarding the complete study: Before undergoing curative-intent surgical resection, most patients got three to four biweekly nivolumab doses at 3 mg/kg. For patients who did not progress, a fourth nivolumab dose was given around day 43, followed by definitive surgical resection on days 50-56. Responders were defined as patients with complete response, partial response or stable disease by RECIST 1.1; non-responders were defined as patients with progression. The parent correlative cohort had about 11 patients and a response rate of 33%.

Study-wide findings and limitations: Greater tumor shrinkage correlated with larger post-treatment sizes of preexisting intratumoral clones, which suggests that expansion of preexisting clones contributed to response. Higher pretreatment blood TCRbeta clonality and lower post-treatment tumor TCRbeta clonality were correlated with higher pretreatment blood Treg/Th17 ratios. Only a few patients per response group were included in the TCR analyses, and the authors called for validation in larger cohorts.

The time point label, read with the paper, signifies: after neoadjuvant nivolumab, at surgical resection. Patients were newly diagnosed with stage II-IVA oral cavity squamous cell carcinoma and had received no prior systemic or radiation treatment. The cohort was composed of patients with HPV-negative, locally advanced oral cavity squamous cell carcinoma. Samples were obtained from a longitudinal correlative study of a single-arm phase II trial of neoadjuvant nivolumab in oral cavity squamous cell carcinoma. Subject-matched pre- and post-treatment PBMCs and tumors from three responders and three non-responders underwent genomic DNA-based TCRbeta sequencing. For tumor tissue, genomic DNA extraction relied on the Maxwell RSC DNA from Tissue kit. The trim is 5 bases for V and 0 bases for J, with a gap of 10 bases between the germline ends. CDR1 and CDR2, looked up from the germline V gene, are MRHNA and SNTAGT. The CDR3 holds 14 amino acids from the cysteine to the phenylalanine. Left in the record is the CDR3 DNA by itself, 42 bases read in frame from the first base.

With respect to this clone: The antigen it binds to is not known. No base quality values were provided; no much bigger clone lies one nucleotide off.

Tumor libraries used mostly 4.8 ug of input genomic DNA for survey sequencing, with two replicates per sample. The immunoSEQ hsTCRbeta kit was used to prepare TCRbeta libraries, following the manufacturer's instructions. The completed libraries were mixed into a single pool at 3 nM, then sequenced with an Illumina NovaSeq 6000 S4 flow cell. The original pipeline was this. The immunoSEQ Analyzer was used for raw data preprocessing and quality control. The analysis was restricted to productive rearrangements, with each unique CDR3 amino acid sequence defining a clonotype. Repertoire clonality was estimated as the Gini-Simpson index, computed with the R package tcR. Student's t test was used to compare Gini indices, while Pearson correlation assessed associations with tumor size change. Entries here come from immuneACCESS through TCRdb and include only in-frame sequences with V and J called. Some clones fail to appear in such tables; in the studies checked, an unresolved V gene covers under half of the shortfall, and the cause of the remainder is unknown. Clone size and the V and J calls come from that table; the DNA yielded D and trimming. The sample table holds tens of thousands of clones, of which approximately 40% were seen once. The ten biggest clones cover about 16% of the sample.

The chain was built from TRBV6-4 and TRBJ1-1; TRBD1 could be the D gene, as 6 bases match. The sequence was obtained from a person between 35 and 79 years old with oral cavity squamous cell carcinoma. Sample: tumor tissue, taken after nivolumab (anti-PD-1) treatment. The sequenced DNA is TGTGCCAGCAGTTTAGACAGGTTGAACACTGAAGCTTTCTTT. Its protein reads: CASSLDRLNTEAFF.